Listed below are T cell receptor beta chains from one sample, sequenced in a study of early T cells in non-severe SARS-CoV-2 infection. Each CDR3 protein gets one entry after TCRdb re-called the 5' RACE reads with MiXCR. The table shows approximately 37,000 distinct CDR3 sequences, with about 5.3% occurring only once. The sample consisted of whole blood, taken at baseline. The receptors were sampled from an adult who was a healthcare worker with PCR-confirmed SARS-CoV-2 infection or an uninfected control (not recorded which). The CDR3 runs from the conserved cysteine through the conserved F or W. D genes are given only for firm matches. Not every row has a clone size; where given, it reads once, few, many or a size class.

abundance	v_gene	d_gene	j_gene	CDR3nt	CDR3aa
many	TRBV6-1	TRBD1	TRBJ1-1	TGTGCCAGCACCGACAGGGTGACTGAAGCTTTCTTT	CASTDRVTEAFF
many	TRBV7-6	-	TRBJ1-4	TGTGCCAGCAGACCTATTACGGGGAAGAAACTGTTTTTT	CASRPITGKKLFF
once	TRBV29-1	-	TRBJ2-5	TGCAGCGTCCCAGGACAGGGAGGGGAGACCCAGTACTTC	CSVPGQGGETQYF
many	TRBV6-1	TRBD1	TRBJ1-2	TGTGCCAGCAGTGAAACCTTTACAGGGGTGGTCTATGGCTACACCTTC	CASSETFTGVVYGYTF
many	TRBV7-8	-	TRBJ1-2	TGTGCCAGCAGCTCCTCCTCAATGAACTATGGCTACACCTTC	CASSSSSMNYGYTF
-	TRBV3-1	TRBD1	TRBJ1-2	TGTGCCAGCAGCCAAGAAGTAGGGGGCGGCTATGGCTACACCTTC	CASSQEVGGGYGYTF
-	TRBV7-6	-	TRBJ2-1	TGTGCCAGCAGCCCTCAGGGCGGAGCATACAATGAGCAGTTCTTC	CASSPQGGAYNEQFF
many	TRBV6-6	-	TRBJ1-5	TGTGCCAGCAGGACAGGCAATCAGCCCCAGCATTTT	CASRTGNQPQHF
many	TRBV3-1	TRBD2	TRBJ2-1	TGTGCCAGCAGCCAAGTGGGACTAGCGGGAGCTGGAGAGCAGTTCTTC	CASSQVGLAGAGEQFF
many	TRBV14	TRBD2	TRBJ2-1	TGTGCCAGCAGCCAACGAGCGGGAGGTTTTAGCTCCTACAATGAGCAGTTCTTC	CASSQRAGGFSSYNEQFF
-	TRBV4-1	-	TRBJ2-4	TGCGCCAGCAGCCAAGATTCGAGGCTCCTAAGCAAAAACATTCAGTACTTC	CASSQDSRLLSKNIQYF
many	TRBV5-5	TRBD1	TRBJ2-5	TGTGCCAGCAGCTCCGGGACAGGGCTTGAAGAGACCCAGTACTTC	CASSSGTGLEETQYF
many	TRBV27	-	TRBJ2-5	TGTGCCAGCCCTCAATCGGTGGGGGTAAATGAGACCCAGTACTTC	CASPQSVGVNETQYF
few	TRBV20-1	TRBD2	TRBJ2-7	TGCAGTGCTACCCGTGCCGGGACTACCTACGAGCAGTACTTC	CSATRAGTTYEQYF
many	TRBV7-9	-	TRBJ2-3	TGTGCCAGCAGCTTCTTTGACTACACAGATACGCAGTATTTT	CASSFFDYTDTQYF
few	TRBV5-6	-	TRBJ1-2	TGTGCCAGCAGCCACGACAGCGTTTTCTATGGCTACACCTTC	CASSHDSVFYGYTF
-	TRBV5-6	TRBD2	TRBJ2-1	TGTGCCAGCAGCTTGGCGGGAGGTACCTACAATGAGCAGTTCTTC	CASSLAGGTYNEQFF
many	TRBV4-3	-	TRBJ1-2	TGCGCCAGCAGCCAAGACGGCCCTGTAGGGGGGGTTGATGGCTACACCTTC	CASSQDGPVGGVDGYTF
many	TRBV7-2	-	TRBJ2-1	TGTGCCAGCAGCTTTGTTGATGAGCAGTTCTTC	CASSFVDEQFF
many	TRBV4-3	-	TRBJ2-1	TGCGCCAGCAGCCAACTCCCCAAAGGGGGCGGGAGCTCCTACAATGAGCAGTTCTTC	CASSQLPKGGGSSYNEQFF
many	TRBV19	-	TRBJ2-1	TGTGCCAGTAGTATCGGCGGGCTGGGGGATGAGCAGTTCTTC	CASSIGGLGDEQFF
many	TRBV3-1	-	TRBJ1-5	TGTGCCAGCAGCCAAGATCACACAACGAATCAGCCCCAGCATTTT	CASSQDHTTNQPQHF
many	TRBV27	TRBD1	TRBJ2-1	TGTGCCAGCAGACCACAGGGGACGTATTACAATGAGCAGTTCTTC	CASRPQGTYYNEQFF
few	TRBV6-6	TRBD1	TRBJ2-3	TGTGCCAGCAGTCGGAAGGGACAGCGGATCAACACAGATACGCAGTATTTT	CASSRKGQRINTDTQYF
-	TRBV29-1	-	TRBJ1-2	TGCAGCGTTCTGGGAGGCAGCTATGGCTACACCTTC	CSVLGGSYGYTF
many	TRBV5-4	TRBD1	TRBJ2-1	TGTGCCAGCAGCTCCGGGACAGGGGCCAACAATGAGCAGTTCTTC	CASSSGTGANNEQFF
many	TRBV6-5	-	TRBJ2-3	TGTGCCAGCAGTTACAACACAGATACGCAGTATTTT	CASSYNTDTQYF
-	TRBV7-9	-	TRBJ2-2	TGTGCCAGCAGCTTAATTAGCGGAAACACCGGGGAGCTGTTTTTT	CASSLISGNTGELFF
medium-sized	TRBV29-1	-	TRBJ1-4	TGCAGCGTTGAGGACAGTATCAATGAAAAACTGTTTTTT	CSVEDSINEKLFF
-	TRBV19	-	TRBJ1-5	TGTGCCAGTTGGGACAAGCCTAGCAATCAGCCCCAGCATTTT	CASWDKPSNQPQHF
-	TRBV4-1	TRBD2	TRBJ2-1	TGCGCCAGCAGCCAGGCCGGGGGACTAGCGGGAGAAAAGCCCTACAATGAGCAGTTCTTC	CASSQAGGLAGEKPYNEQFF
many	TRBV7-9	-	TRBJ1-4	TGTGCCGGTTCATTCGGGGAGACTGCAACTAATGAAAAACTGTTTTTT	CAGSFGETATNEKLFF
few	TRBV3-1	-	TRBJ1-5	TGTGCCAGCAGCCAAGCCCGGGGGATGAATCAGCCCCAGCATTTT	CASSQARGMNQPQHF
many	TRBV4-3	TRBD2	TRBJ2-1	TGCGCCAGCAGCCAGGAATTAGCGGGATGGCGCGGTGAGCAGTTCTTC	CASSQELAGWRGEQFF
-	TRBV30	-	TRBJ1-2	TGTGCCTGGAGTGGGCAGCACTACACCTTC	CAWSGQHYTF
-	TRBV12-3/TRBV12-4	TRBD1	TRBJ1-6	TGTGCCAGCACTCGACAGGGGGAGAATTCACCCCTCCACTTT	CASTRQGENSPLHF
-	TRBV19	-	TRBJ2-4	TGTGCCAGTAGTCCCGGGGGGACACTATTAGCCAAAAACATTCAGTACTTC	CASSPGGTLLAKNIQYF
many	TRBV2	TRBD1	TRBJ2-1	TGTGCCAGCTTGGGACAGGGGGCAGATGAGCAGTTCTTC	CASLGQGADEQFF
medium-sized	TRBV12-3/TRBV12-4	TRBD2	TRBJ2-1	TGTGCCAGCAGTTTTTTACTGACTAGCGGGAGGACCAAGGGCAATGAGCAGTTCTTC	CASSFLLTSGRTKGNEQFF
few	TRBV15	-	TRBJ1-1	TGTGCCACCAGCAGACTCGGCACGCCGAACACTGAAGCTTTCTTT	CATSRLGTPNTEAFF
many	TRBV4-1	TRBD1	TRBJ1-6	TGCGCCAGCAGCCAAGACCGAACGACAGGGAGGAATTCACCCCTCCACTTT	CASSQDRTTGRNSPLHF
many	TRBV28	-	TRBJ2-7	TGTGCCAGCAACTTCCCCCGGGGGCGCAGAGGCGAGCAGTACTTC	CASNFPRGRRGEQYF
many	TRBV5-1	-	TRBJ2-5	TGCGCCAGCCGCTCGACAGGAGGTGTAGAGACCCAGTACTTC	CASRSTGGVETQYF
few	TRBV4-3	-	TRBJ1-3	TGCGCCAGCAGCCGGTTCCGCTGGGACACCATATATTTT	CASSRFRWDTIYF
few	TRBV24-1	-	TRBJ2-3	TGTGCCAAGCGCGGGGCGCAGTATTTT	CAKRGAQYF
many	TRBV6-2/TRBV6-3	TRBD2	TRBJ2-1	TGTGCCAGCAGCCGCGGGACTAGCGCCTACAATGAGCAGTTCTTC	CASSRGTSAYNEQFF
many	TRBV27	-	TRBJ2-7	TGTGCCAGCAGTTCGGGACTCGCCTACGAGCAGTACTTC	CASSSGLAYEQYF
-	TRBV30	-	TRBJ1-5	TGTGCCTGGACCCTTGGACAGCTCAATCAGCCCCAGCATTTT	CAWTLGQLNQPQHF
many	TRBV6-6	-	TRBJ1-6	TGTGCCAGCAGGGACCTGAAGAGCTCCTATAATTCACCCCTCCACTTT	CASRDLKSSYNSPLHF
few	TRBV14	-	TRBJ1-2	TGTGCCAGCCGGAGGTCAGGGGCTAACTATGGCTACACCTTC	CASRRSGANYGYTF
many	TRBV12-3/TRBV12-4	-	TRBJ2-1	TGTGCCAGCAGTCGTGGGGCGGGGACGGCGTTAAATGAGCAGTTCTTC	CASSRGAGTALNEQFF
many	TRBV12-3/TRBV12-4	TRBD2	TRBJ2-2	TGTGCCAGCAGCCGCTTAGCGGGAGGGCTGACCGGGGAGCTGTTTTTT	CASSRLAGGLTGELFF
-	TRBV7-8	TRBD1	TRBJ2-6	TGTGCCAGCAGCCCAACGACAGACAGGGATAATGGGGCCAACGTCCTGACTTTC	CASSPTTDRDNGANVLTF
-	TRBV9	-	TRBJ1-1	TGTGCCAGCAGCGTAGTAGCGGGGACTGAAGCTTTCTTT	CASSVVAGTEAFF
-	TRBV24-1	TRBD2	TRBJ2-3	TGTGCCACCAGTGATTTAGGCGGGAGGCCAGATACGCAGTATTTT	CATSDLGGRPDTQYF
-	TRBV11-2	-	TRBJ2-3	TGTGCCAGCAGCTTGCTAGGGAGCACAGATACGCAGTATTTT	CASSLLGSTDTQYF
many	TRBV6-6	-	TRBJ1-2	TGTGCCAGCAGTTACACACACGGAGCGGCCGGGGGCTCGTATGGCTACACCTTC	CASSYTHGAAGGSYGYTF
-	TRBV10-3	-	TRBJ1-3	TGTGCCATCGGTTTAGGACAAGGAGAAAACACCATATATTTT	CAIGLGQGENTIYF
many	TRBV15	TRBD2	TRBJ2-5	TGTGCCACCAGCAGACTAGGAGCGGGAGGAGAGACCCAGTACTTC	CATSRLGAGGETQYF
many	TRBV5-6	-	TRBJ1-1	TGTGCCAGCACCACGGCGGGGGGCAGAGAAGCTTTCTTT	CASTTAGGREAFF